This note documents a single TCR beta chain sequence. Its matching antigen is unknown. This entry comes from a study of graft-versus-host responses after intestinal transplantation. Across the whole study: Each transplant was multivisceral, liver-intestinal, or isolated intestinal.

The CDR3 is 13 amino acids. V lost 4 bases and J lost 5, with 11 bases in between. Germline V gene sequence: CDR1 GTSNPN, CDR2 SVGIG (reference sequence). Clones were read by immunoSEQ multiplex PCR, and TCRdb kept only the in-frame ones, dropping some. Of roughly 90,000 clones listed, approximately 90% are singletons. This sequence joins TRBV30 and TRBJ1-4, with a tentative D call TRBD1 (6 bases). The source is a human donor who was the organ donor for an intestinal transplant. Specimen: unstimulated CD4+ T cells sorted from spleen or lymph node cells, collected before transplant. The CDR3: CAWNGQLNEKLFF. CDR3 sequence (DNA): TGTGCCTGGAACGGACAGTTAAATGAAAAACTGTTTTTT.